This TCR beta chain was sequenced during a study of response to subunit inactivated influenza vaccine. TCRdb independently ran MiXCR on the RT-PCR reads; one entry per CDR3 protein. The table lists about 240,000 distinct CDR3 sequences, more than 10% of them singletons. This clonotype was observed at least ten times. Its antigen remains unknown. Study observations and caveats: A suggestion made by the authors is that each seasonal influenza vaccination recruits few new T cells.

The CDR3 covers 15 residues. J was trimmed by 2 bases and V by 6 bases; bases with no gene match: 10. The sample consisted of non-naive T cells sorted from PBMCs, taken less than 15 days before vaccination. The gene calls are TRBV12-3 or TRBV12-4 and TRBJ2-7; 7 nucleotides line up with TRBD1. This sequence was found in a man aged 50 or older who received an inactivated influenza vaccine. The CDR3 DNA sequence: TGTGCCAGCAGCGTTGACAGGGCGAGAGCCTACGAGCAGTACTTC. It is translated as CASSVDRARAYEQYF.